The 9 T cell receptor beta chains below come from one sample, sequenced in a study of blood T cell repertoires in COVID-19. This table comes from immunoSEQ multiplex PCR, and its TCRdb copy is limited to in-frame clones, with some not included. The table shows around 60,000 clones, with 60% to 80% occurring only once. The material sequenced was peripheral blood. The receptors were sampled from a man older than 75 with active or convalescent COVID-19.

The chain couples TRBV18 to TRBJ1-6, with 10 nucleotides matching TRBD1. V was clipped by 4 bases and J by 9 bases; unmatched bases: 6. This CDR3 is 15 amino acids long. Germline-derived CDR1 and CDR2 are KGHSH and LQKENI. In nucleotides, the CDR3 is TGTGCCAGCTCACTCGGACAGGGGGATCGTTCACCCCTCCACTTT. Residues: CASSLGQGDRSPLHF.

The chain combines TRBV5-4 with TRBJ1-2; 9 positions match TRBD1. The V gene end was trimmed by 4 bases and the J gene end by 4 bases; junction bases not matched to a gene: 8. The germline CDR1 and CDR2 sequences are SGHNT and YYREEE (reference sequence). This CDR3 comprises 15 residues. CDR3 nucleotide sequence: TGTGCCAGCAGCACAGAACAGGGGGCGACCTATGGCTACACCTTC. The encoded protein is CASSTEQGATYGYTF.

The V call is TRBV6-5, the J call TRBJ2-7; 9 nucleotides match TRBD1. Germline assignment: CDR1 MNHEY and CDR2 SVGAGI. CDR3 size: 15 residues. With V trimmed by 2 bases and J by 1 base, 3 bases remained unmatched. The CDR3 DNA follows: TGTGCCAGCAGTTACGGCGGGACAGGGTCCTACGAGCAGTACTTC. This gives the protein CASSYGGTGSYEQYF.

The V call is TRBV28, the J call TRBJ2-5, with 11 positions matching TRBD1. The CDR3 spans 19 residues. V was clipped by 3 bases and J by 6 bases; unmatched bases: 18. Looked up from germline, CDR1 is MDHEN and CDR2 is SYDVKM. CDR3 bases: TGTGCCAGCAGTTTCCCCGGACAGGGGGCAATCTCCGAGTCGAAGACCCAGTACTTC. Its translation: CASSFPGQGAISESKTQYF.

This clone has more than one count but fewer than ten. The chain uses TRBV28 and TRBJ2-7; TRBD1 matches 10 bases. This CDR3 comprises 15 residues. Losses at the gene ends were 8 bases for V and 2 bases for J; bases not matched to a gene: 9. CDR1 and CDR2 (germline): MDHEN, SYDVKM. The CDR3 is CASLERDRGPYEQYF. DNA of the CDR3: TGTGCCAGCCTCGAAAGGGACAGGGGCCCCTACGAGCAGTACTTC.

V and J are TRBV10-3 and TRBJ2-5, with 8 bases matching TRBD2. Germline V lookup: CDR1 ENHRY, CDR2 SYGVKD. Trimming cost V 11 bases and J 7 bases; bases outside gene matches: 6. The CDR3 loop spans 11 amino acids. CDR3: CAAREGGTQYF. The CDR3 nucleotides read TGTGCCGCCCGGGAGGGGGGGACCCAGTACTTC.

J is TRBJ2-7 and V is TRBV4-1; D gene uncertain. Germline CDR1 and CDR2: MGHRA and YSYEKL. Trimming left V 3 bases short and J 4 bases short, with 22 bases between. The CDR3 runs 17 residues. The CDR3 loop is CASSHLPARLDRYEQYF. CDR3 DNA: TGCGCCAGCAGCCACCTACCAGCGAGGTTAGACCGTTACGAGCAGTACTTC.

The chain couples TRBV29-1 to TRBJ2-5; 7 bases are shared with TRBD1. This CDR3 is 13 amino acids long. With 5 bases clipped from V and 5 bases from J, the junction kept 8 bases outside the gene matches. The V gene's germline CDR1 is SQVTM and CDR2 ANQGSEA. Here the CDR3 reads CSVSQGIGETQYF. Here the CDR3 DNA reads TGCAGCGTTTCACAGGGGATTGGGGAGACCCAGTACTTC.

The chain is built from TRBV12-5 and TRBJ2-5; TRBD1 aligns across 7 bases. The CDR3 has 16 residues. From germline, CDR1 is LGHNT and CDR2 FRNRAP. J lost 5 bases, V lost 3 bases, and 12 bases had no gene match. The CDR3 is CASGFRTGSVTETQYF. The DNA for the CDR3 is TGTGCTAGTGGTTTTCGGACAGGCTCCGTGACGGAGACCCAGTACTTC.